One and the same sample provided the 22 T cell receptor beta chains below, sequenced in a study of OX40 agonist ivuxolimab in advanced cancers. Profiling relied on immunoSEQ multiplex PCR, and the TCRdb table lists in-frame clones only, not all of them. Among over 10,000 clones listed, approximately 80% were seen once. Sequencing used CD4+ or CD8+ T cells sorted from blood, obtained in a trial of the OX40 agonist ivuxolimab. The receptors derive from an adult with an advanced solid tumor such as melanoma, head and neck, liver or kidney cancer.

The rearrangement links TRBV5-4 to TRBJ2-7; D tentatively fits TRBD1 or TRBD2 (6 bases each). CDR1 and CDR2 (germline): SGHNT, YYREEE (reference sequence). Trimming pared 1 base from V and 4 bases from J, leaving 15 bases between. There are 15 residues in the CDR3. The CDR3 bases are TGTGCCAGCAGCTTGCATCCCGGGGGCGTTTACGAGCAGTACTTC. This codes for CASSLHPGGVYEQYF.

The chain recombines TRBV6-5 with TRBJ2-5; possibly TRBD1 for D (6 bases). V was pared by 10 bases and J by 2 bases, with 14 bases between. The CDR3 sequence is 13 residues long. CDR1 MNHEY and CDR2 SVGAGI come from the germline V gene. CDR3 protein: CATNRANQETQYF. In DNA form, the CDR3 reads TGTGCCACCAACAGGGCCAATCAAGAGACCCAGTACTTC.

This rearrangement joins TRBV7-8 to TRBJ2-5; 9 bases map to TRBD2. This CDR3 region has 14 residues. In germline, CDR1 is SGHVS, CDR2 FQNEAQ. The V and J ends lost 5 bases and 5 bases, in that order; junction bases with no gene match: 6. The CDR3: CASSHSGRGETQYF. In DNA, the CDR3 is TGTGCCAGCAGCCATAGCGGGAGAGGGGAGACCCAGTACTTC.

This clone has only a few counts. The chain uses TRBV11-1 and TRBJ2-1; D possibly matches TRBD1 or TRBD2 (5 bases each). CDR1 is SGHAT and CDR2 is FQDESV in the germline V gene (reference sequence). Trimming shortened V by 4 bases and J by 5 bases, and 24 bases separated the two germline ends. The CDR3 is 18 amino acids. CDR3 loop: CASSSDWSRDLFNNEQFF. The CDR3 DNA is TGTGCCAGCAGCTCCGATTGGAGCCGGGACCTATTCAACAATGAGCAGTTCTTC.

This chain joins TRBV28 and TRBJ2-7, with D possibly being TRBD1 (5 bases). CDR1 and CDR2 (germline): MDHEN, SYDVKM. The CDR3 covers 15 residues. V gave up 5 bases and J gave up 2 bases, with 16 bases separating them. CDR3 in amino acids: CASSPPPGMAYEQYF. The CDR3 nucleotides are TGTGCCAGCAGTCCACCGCCAGGGATGGCCTACGAGCAGTACTTC.

The chain recombines TRBV7-6 with TRBJ2-7, with 9 positions matching TRBD1. CDR1 is SGHVS and CDR2 is FNYEAQ in the germline V gene. Germline trimming cut 6 bases from V and 3 bases from J; bases unmatched to any gene: 15. The CDR3 is made up of 17 amino acids. CDR3 nucleotide sequence: TGTGCCAGCAGGGGGGGGACAGGGAATCATTTAGGCTACGAGCAGTACTTC. Its translation is CASRGGTGNHLGYEQYF.

This sequence joins TRBV9 and TRBJ2-7; D ambiguous. The V end lost 3 bases, the J end lost 4 bases, and 17 bases lay between the germline ends. Germline values: CDR1 SGDLS, CDR2 YYNGEE. The CDR3 sequence is 15 residues long. For the CDR3, the DNA is TGTGCCAGCAGCGCCCCAGGACGGCCCCAATACGAGCAGTACTTC. As protein: CASSAPGRPQYEQYF.

This clone is categorized as medium-sized. This chain links TRBV19 with TRBJ2-1; TRBD2 matches 9 bases. Germline V gene lookup returns CDR1 LNHDA and CDR2 SQIVND (reference sequence). The junction had 5 bases not matched to a gene; V was cut back by 5 bases and J by 9 bases. The CDR3 covers 13 residues. CDR3 residues: CASSGGLAGEQFF. Written as DNA, the CDR3 is TGTGCCAGTAGTGGGGGACTAGCAGGTGAGCAGTTCTTC.

The rearrangement links TRBV19 to TRBJ2-1; D is undetermined. This CDR3 has 15 residues. Trimming took 1 base from V and 3 from J, leaving 10 bases between them. Germline values: CDR1 LNHDA, CDR2 SQIVND (reference sequence). CDR3 nucleotides: TGTGCCAGTAGTATAGGACTCAATGTCTACAATGAGCAGTTCTTC. Encoded protein: CASSIGLNVYNEQFF.

This chain joins TRBV13 and TRBJ2-5, with 9 bases fitting TRBD2. Germline V lookup: CDR1 PRHDT, CDR2 FYEKMQ (reference sequence). The V gene end was trimmed by 6 bases and the J gene end by 4 bases; junction bases not matched to a gene: 3. The CDR3 loop spans 13 amino acids. CDR3 region: CASSSSGVETQYF. CDR3 nucleotides: TGTGCCAGCAGTTCTAGCGGGGTAGAGACCCAGTACTTC. Together with reference TRBV13 and TRBJ2-5, the CDR3 gives the full variable domain: AAGVIQSPRHLIKEKRETATLKCYPIPRHDTVYWYQQGPGQDPQFLISFYEKMQSDKGSIPDRFSAQQFSDYHSELNMSSLELGDSALYFCASSSSGVETQYFGPGTRLLVL.

The chain joins TRBV19 to TRBJ2-1; D may correspond to TRBD1 or TRBD2 (6 bases each). V lost 10 bases to trimming and J lost 7 bases, with 26 bases between them. Looked up from germline, CDR1 is LNHDA and CDR2 is SQIVND (reference sequence). The CDR3 covers 16 residues. Here the CDR3 DNA reads TGTGCCACCCTCGAGGACCGGGGGCACCCGGGGAATGAGCAGTTCTTC. This codes for CATLEDRGHPGNEQFF.

The table lists this clone with a count of one. The rearrangement links TRBV27 to TRBJ2-3, with TRBD1 identical over 10 bases. The CDR3 runs 14 residues. In germline, CDR1 is MNHEY, CDR2 SMNVEV (reference sequence). J lost 3 bases, V lost 8 bases, and 5 bases had no gene match. The CDR3 region is CASWGTGATDTQYF. The CDR3 DNA is TGTGCCAGCTGGGGGACAGGGGCGACAGATACGCAGTATTTT.

CDR3 in amino acids: CASSQRGQGIDIQYF. As DNA, the CDR3 is TGCGCCAGCAGCCAACGGGGACAGGGGATAGACATTCAGTACTTC. The V gene is TRBV4-1, the J gene TRBJ2-4, with 10 bases aligning to TRBD1. Trimming at V came to 2 bases and at J to 8 bases, leaving 6 bases not matched to a gene. CDR1 is MGHRA, CDR2 YSYEKL, per germline. This CDR3 is built from 15 residues.

The chain uses TRBV28 and TRBJ2-2; D is perhaps TRBD1 (6 bases). CDR1 MDHEN and CDR2 SYDVKM come from the germline V gene. V was clipped by 2 bases and J by 7 bases, with 11 bases between them. CDR3 length: 14 residues. The CDR3 here is CASSLNRANGELFF. CDR3 DNA sequence: TGTGCCAGCAGTTTAAACAGGGCGAACGGGGAGCTGTTTTTT.

The gene calls are TRBV4-1 and TRBJ2-2, with D possibly TRBD1 on 6 matching bases. The CDR3 loop spans 14 amino acids. Trimming pared 3 bases from V and 4 bases from J, leaving 9 bases between. Looked up from germline, CDR1 is MGHRA and CDR2 is YSYEKL. CDR3 sequence (DNA): TGCGCCAGCAGCCAGGACAGCCGCACCGGGGAGCTGTTTTTT. Its protein product is CASSQDSRTGELFF.

There are a few counts of this clone. The chain links TRBV27 to TRBJ2-1, with D unresolved. Germline V lookup: CDR1 MNHEY, CDR2 SMNVEV (reference sequence). The V gene lost 5 bases and the J gene lost 7 bases, with 9 bases spanning the gap. This CDR3 has 12 amino acids. In DNA, the CDR3 is TGTGCCAGCAGTATCCTGGGGAATGAGCAGTTCTTC. It encodes CASSILGNEQFF.

The chain recombines TRBV19 with TRBJ2-1; D tentatively reads TRBD1 or TRBD2 (5 bases each). Germline loops: CDR1 LNHDA, CDR2 SQIVND (reference sequence). The ends were cut back, 3 bases at V and 2 bases at J, with 14 bases in the middle. This CDR3 is 16 amino acids long. CDR3 nucleotide sequence: TGTGCCAGTAGTATCGGGACGCCCATCGCCTACAATGAGCAGTTCTTC. Translating gives CASSIGTPIAYNEQFF.

This chain links TRBV6-5 with TRBJ1-1, with D possibly matching TRBD1 (5 bases). V was trimmed by 2 bases and J by 1 base, leaving 5 bases between them. There are 13 residues in the CDR3. Germline V lookup: CDR1 MNHEY, CDR2 SVGAGI. CDR3 residues: CASSYGQNTEAFF. Here the CDR3 DNA reads TGTGCCAGCAGTTACGGACAGAACACTGAAGCTTTCTTT.

The chain employs TRBV27 and TRBJ2-1; D is ambiguous. Germline assignment: CDR1 MNHEY and CDR2 SMNVEV (reference sequence). This CDR3 has 14 amino acids. The V gene lost 1 base and the J gene lost 1 base, with 5 bases spanning the gap. In nucleotides, the CDR3 is TGTGCCAGCAGTTTATGGGTTTCCTACAATGAGCAGTTCTTC. Amino acids: CASSLWVSYNEQFF.

The rearrangement links TRBV5-4 to TRBJ1-2; D perhaps matches TRBD1 (6 bases). Germline V gives CDR1 SGHNT, CDR2 YYREEE (reference sequence). V was shortened by 4 bases and J by 3 bases, with 13 bases between the two germline ends. The CDR3 has 14 amino acids. DNA for the CDR3: TGTGCCAGCAGCCTTCGACAGGTAGACTATGGCTACACCTTC. This codes for CASSLRQVDYGYTF.

V and J are TRBV6-5 and TRBJ1-1; TRBD1 might be the D (6 bases). This CDR3 spans 16 amino acids. Looked up from germline, CDR1 is MNHEY and CDR2 is SVGAGI. V shed 0 bases and J shed 3 bases, with 14 bases lying between them. CDR3 region: CASSYSDRPRDTEAFF. In nucleotides, the CDR3 is TGTGCCAGCAGTTACTCAGACAGGCCTCGGGACACTGAAGCTTTCTTT.

This clone has a handful of counts. This chain joins TRBV7-9 and TRBJ2-1, with D possibly matching TRBD2 (5 bases). This CDR3 has 14 residues. With 5 bases removed from V and 7 bases from J, the gap between germline ends came to 15 bases. Germline V gene lookup returns CDR1 SEHNR and CDR2 FQNEAQ (reference sequence). The CDR3 DNA follows: TGTGCCAGCAGCCACACGGGGTCCGGGAATGAGCAGTTCTTC. This codes for CASSHTGSGNEQFF.